This T cell receptor (beta chain) originates from a study of control samples from healthy donors and cancer patients. TCRdb's table, derived via immunoSEQ multiplex PCR, lists solely in-frame clones and lacks some. This sample has 98,000 or so clones; 70% to 80% occur once, and the top ten carry about 10%. Sequencing used blood. This TCR came from a woman aged 25 to 39 in good health.

The CDR3 coding sequence is TGTGCCACCAGCAGAGCGGGGTCAGATGGCTACACCTTC. It encodes CATSRAGSDGYTF. The rearrangement uses TRBV15 and TRBJ1-2; D is uncertain. This CDR3 spans 13 amino acids. V gave up 1 base and J gave up 6 bases, with 9 bases separating them. Germline assignment: CDR1 LNHNV and CDR2 YYDKDF (reference sequence).